A selection of T cell receptor beta chains follows, all from one sample in a study of identical twins. One entry per CDR3 protein results from TCRdb running MiXCR on the 5' RACE reads. The table lists around 1.7 million distinct CDR3 sequences, around 29% of them singletons, with under 0.35% in the top ten. The sequencing input was cord blood. These receptors were taken from a newborn girl in good health. Each CDR3 is given with its conserved first and last residue. D genes are given only for firm matches. The size field is filled for only some rows; it gives once, few, many or a size class.

j_call v_call d_call cdr3_length clone_size cdr3_nt cdr3_aa
TRBJ2-1 TRBV27 . 18 once TGTGCCAGCAGCCCAGCAGTTTATGCAATAGCGGAGTACAATGAGCAGTTCTTC CASSPAVYAIAEYNEQFF
TRBJ1-1 TRBV24-1 . 13 many TGTGCCACCAGTGATTTGGGGGGCACTGAAGCTTTCTTT CATSDLGGTEAFF
TRBJ2-1 TRBV5-1 . 13 . TGCGCCAGCAGCTTGTTAGCTAGCGTTGAGCAGTTCTTC CASSLLASVEQFF
TRBJ2-1 TRBV19 TRBD2 16 few TGTGCCAGTAGATTAAGACTAGCAGGTTTAGTCAATGAGCAGTTCTTC CASRLRLAGLVNEQFF
TRBJ2-1 TRBV6-2/TRBV6-3 TRBD2 20 few TGTGCCAGCAGTTACTCTGAGGGACTAGCGACCCTATTCGCCGGCAATGAGCAGTTCTTC CASSYSEGLATLFAGNEQFF
TRBJ1-2 TRBV5-1 . 16 few TGCGCCAGCGCCCCGAGGGAAGGGATCGCTAACTATGGCTACACCTTC CASAPREGIANYGYTF
TRBJ2-2 TRBV7-7 . 11 . TGTGCTGTAACAGGGACCGGGGAGCTGTTTTTT CAVTGTGELFF
TRBJ2-3 TRBV4-1 TRBD2 17 . TGCGCCAGCAGCCAAGATCGGGGAGCGGGAGGGCGGGATACGCAGTATTTT CASSQDRGAGGRDTQYF
TRBJ2-1 TRBV4-2 TRBD2 17 . TGTGCCAGCAGCCAAGAAAGCGGGGGGGCCTTCTACAATGAGCAGTTCTTC CASSQESGGAFYNEQFF
TRBJ2-3 TRBV6-1 . 16 . TGTGCCAGTCGGGGGCGAGTGCGGGCCTACACAGATACGCAGTATTTT CASRGRVRAYTDTQYF
TRBJ2-1 TRBV21-1 . 12 few TGTGCCAGCAGTGGCCATTACAATGAGCAGTTCTTC CASSGHYNEQFF
TRBJ2-3 TRBV5-1 . 14 many TGCGCCAGCAGCTTTGGGGGGAGTGCAGATACGCAGTATTTT CASSFGGSADTQYF
TRBJ2-7 TRBV27 TRBD2 15 . TGTGCCAGCAGACGGGGACTAGCCAACTCCTACGAGCAGTACTTC CASRRGLANSYEQYF
TRBJ1-2 TRBV5-6 . 14 few TGTGCCAGCAGCTTGGCGGCCATGGGGTATGGCTACACCTTC CASSLAAMGYGYTF
TRBJ2-4 TRBV6-5 TRBD2 18 few TGTGCCAGCAGTTTCACCCCTATTAGCGGGAGTATCAAAAACATTCAGTACTTC CASSFTPISGSIKNIQYF
TRBJ2-1 TRBV27 TRBD1 12 . TGTGCCAGCAGTACACAGGGGTATGAGCAGTTCTTC CASSTQGYEQFF
TRBJ2-7 TRBV5-6 TRBD2 17 . TGTGCCAGCAGCCGGACTAGCGGGAGGGCCGGTCGATACGAGCAGTACTTC CASSRTSGRAGRYEQYF
TRBJ1-5 TRBV19 TRBD1 18 . TGTGCCAGTAGTATAGATCAGAGGGGGCGGTTGGGCAATCAGCCCCAGCATTTT CASSIDQRGRLGNQPQHF
TRBJ2-3 TRBV20-1 . 14 many TGCAGTGCTGTACAGGGCACGGGCACAGATACGCAGTATTTT CSAVQGTGTDTQYF
TRBJ1-2 TRBV6-6 . 12 . TGTGCCAGCAGAGCCGAGGGGGGTGGCTACACCTTC CASRAEGGGYTF
TRBJ1-6 TRBV7-2 . 15 few TGTGCCAGCAGCTTATGGGACGTCGATAATTCACCCCTCCACTTT CASSLWDVDNSPLHF
TRBJ2-1 TRBV5-1 TRBD2 14 . TGCGCCAGCGGTAGCGGGGGGGCTAACAATGAGCAGTTCTTC CASGSGGANNEQFF
TRBJ2-5 TRBV9 TRBD2 17 . TGTGCCAGCAGCGTAACGCCTAACGGGAGGCACCCCAATGAGCAGTACTTC CASSVTPNGRHPNEQYF
TRBJ2-3 TRBV12-3/TRBV12-4 . 16 many TGTGCCAGCAGTCCCTTCGGGTCTAAGGCCACAGATACGCAGTATTTT CASSPFGSKATDTQYF
TRBJ1-5 TRBV27 TRBD1 15 . TGTGCCAGCAGCCAGGACAGGGTCAGCAATCAGCCCCAGCATTTT CASSQDRVSNQPQHF
TRBJ2-1 TRBV27 TRBD2 18 . TGTGCCAGCAGTTTGCTGACTAGCGGGATAAGGACCTACAATGAGCAGTTCTTC CASSLLTSGIRTYNEQFF
TRBJ1-2 TRBV5-1 . 15 . TGCGCCAGCAGCTCAGACCCAGGACGGGGCTATGGCTACACCTTC CASSSDPGRGYGYTF
TRBJ2-1 TRBV20-1 TRBD2 14 . TGCAGTGCGGGGACTAGCGGGGGGGCTAGTGAGCAGTTCTTC CSAGTSGGASEQFF
TRBJ1-2 TRBV20-1 . 14 few TGCAGTGCTAGTGTTGAAGGAGGGGTCTATGGCTACACCTTC CSASVEGGVYGYTF
TRBJ2-7 TRBV7-2 TRBD2 17 . TGTGCCAGCAGCTTAGTTCGAGCGGGAGGGTCCTACAATGAGCAGTACTTC CASSLVRAGGSYNEQYF